The present T cell receptor (beta chain) was sequenced within a study of T-cell memory formation after mild COVID-19. Study at large: For the most part, TCR clusters were specific to one donor. Notes on the study in general: A subset of responding clones appeared in pre-infection memory, suggesting cross-reactive memory joined. The main location of contracting CD4+ clones was CM and EM, and that of contracting CD8+ clones was EMRA.

This clonotype was seen more than once but under ten times. Antigen: not known. In TCRdb, the 5' RACE reads were re-called with MiXCR into one record per CDR3 protein. The data hold about half a million distinct CDR3 sequences, with about 18% observed a single time. This sequence was found in an adult woman who had mild COVID-19 (a few samples of this study predate the infection). Cell type and time point are not known. The sequenced material came from PBMCs or a T cell subset sorted from them (not recorded which).

The CDR3 DNA sequence: TGCGCCAGCAGCTTGGTCCCCGTAGCCTCTGGGGCCAACGTCCTGACTTTC. Its translation is CASSLVPVASGANVLTF. The chain has TRBV5-1 and TRBJ2-6; D not resolved. V lost 0 bases and J lost 0, with 10 bases in between. Germline V gene sequence: CDR1 SGHRS, CDR2 YFSETQ. This CDR3 is built from 17 residues.